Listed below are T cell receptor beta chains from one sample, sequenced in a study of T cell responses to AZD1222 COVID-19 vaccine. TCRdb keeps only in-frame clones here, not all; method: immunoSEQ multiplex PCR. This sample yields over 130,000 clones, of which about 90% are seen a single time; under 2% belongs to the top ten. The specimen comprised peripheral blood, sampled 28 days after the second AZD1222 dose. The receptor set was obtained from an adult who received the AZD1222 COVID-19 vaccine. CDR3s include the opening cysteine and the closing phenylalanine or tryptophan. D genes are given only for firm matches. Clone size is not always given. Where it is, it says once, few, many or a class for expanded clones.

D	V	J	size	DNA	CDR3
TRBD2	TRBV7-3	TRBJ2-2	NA	TGTGCCAGCAGCCTCCGGACTAGCGGGATGCTTGGTGGGGAGCTGTTTTTT	CASSLRTSGMLGGELFF
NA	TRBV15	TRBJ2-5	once	TGTGCCACTAGCGAGGCAGCTCAAGAGACCCAGTACTTC	CATSEAAQETQYF
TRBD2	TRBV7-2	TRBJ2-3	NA	TGTGCCAGCAGCACCTACGGGACTAGCGGAGCAGATACGCAGTATTTT	CASSTYGTSGADTQYF
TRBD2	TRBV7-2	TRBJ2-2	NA	TGTGCCAGCAGCGTAGCGCGGGAGGTCACCGGGGAGCTGTTTTTT	CASSVAREVTGELFF
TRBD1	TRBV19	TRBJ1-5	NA	TGTGCCAGTAGTATCGGGCAGGGGGGCAATCAGCCCCAGCATTTT	CASSIGQGGNQPQHF
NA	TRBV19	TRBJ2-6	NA	TGTGCCACCCTAAAAAACCCGAGGGGTGGGGCCAACGTCCTGACTTTC	CATLKNPRGGANVLTF
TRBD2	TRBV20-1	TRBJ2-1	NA	TGCAGTGCTAGTACAGTGGGACTAGCGGGTTACAATGAGCAGTTCTTC	CSASTVGLAGYNEQFF
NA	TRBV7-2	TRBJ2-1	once	TGTGCCAGCAGCTTATCTAGGCGCGCGTTCTTC	CASSLSRRAFF
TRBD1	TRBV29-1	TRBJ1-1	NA	TGCAGCGTTGAAGGGGGTGGGACAGTAAACACTGAAGCTTTCTTT	CSVEGGGTVNTEAFF
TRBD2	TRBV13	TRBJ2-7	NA	TGTGCCAGCAGCCCGTCAGTGGGAGGGAGGGCGATCTACGAGCAGTACTTC	CASSPSVGGRAIYEQYF
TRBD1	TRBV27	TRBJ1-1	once	TGTGCCAGCAGTCCCACAGGGGGCGTTAACACTGAAGCTTTCTTT	CASSPTGGVNTEAFF
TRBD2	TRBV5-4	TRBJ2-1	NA	TGTGCCAGCAGCTTGGCTGCGAGCGGGAGGGCCCATGAGCAGTTCTTC	CASSLAASGRAHEQFF
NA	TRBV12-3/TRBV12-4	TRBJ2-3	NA	TGTGCCAGCACTTTCTTCACAGATACGCAGTATTTT	CASTFFTDTQYF
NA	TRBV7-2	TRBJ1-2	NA	TGTGCCAGCAGCCCAGGCCCCACAGAAAACTATGGCTACACCTTC	CASSPGPTENYGYTF
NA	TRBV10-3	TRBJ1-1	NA	TGTGCCATCAGTGATACCGGGACGAGGAGGACTGAAGCTTTCTTT	CAISDTGTRRTEAFF
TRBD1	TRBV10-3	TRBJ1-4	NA	TGTGCCATCACCCTGGACAGGGGCGCACCCGCTTTGGGTAATGAAAAACTGTTTTTT	CAITLDRGAPALGNEKLFF
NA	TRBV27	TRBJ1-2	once	TGTGCCAGCAGTCCTTCTTCAAACAGGATATATGGCTACACCTTC	CASSPSSNRIYGYTF
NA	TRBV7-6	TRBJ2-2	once	TGTGCCAGCAGCTTACCCCGCCCCGGGGGGAACACCGGGGAGCTGTTTTTT	CASSLPRPGGNTGELFF
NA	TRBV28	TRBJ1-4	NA	TGTGCCAGCAGGCAAGGGGGAGGAGGTGAAAAACTGTTTTTT	CASRQGGGGEKLFF
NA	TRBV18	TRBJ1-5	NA	TGTGCCAGCTCACAGGACAAAGGGGGGAAGCCCCAGCATTTT	CASSQDKGGKPQHF
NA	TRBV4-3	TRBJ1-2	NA	TGCGCCAGCAGCCACCTAGGAGTGGGAAACTATGGCTACACCTTC	CASSHLGVGNYGYTF
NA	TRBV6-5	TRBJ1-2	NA	TGTGCCGTCTCCCCGGGACGGCGGGCCGATGGCTACACCTTC	CAVSPGRRADGYTF
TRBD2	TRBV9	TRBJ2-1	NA	TGTGCCAGCAGCATCAGCGGGAGCAATGAGCAGTTCTTC	CASSISGSNEQFF
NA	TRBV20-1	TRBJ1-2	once	TGCAGTGCCCTAGGGGGGTATGGCTACACCTTC	CSALGGYGYTF
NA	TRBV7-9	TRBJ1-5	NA	TGTGCCAGCAGCTTGGACGGTAGCAATCAGCCCCAGCATTTT	CASSLDGSNQPQHF